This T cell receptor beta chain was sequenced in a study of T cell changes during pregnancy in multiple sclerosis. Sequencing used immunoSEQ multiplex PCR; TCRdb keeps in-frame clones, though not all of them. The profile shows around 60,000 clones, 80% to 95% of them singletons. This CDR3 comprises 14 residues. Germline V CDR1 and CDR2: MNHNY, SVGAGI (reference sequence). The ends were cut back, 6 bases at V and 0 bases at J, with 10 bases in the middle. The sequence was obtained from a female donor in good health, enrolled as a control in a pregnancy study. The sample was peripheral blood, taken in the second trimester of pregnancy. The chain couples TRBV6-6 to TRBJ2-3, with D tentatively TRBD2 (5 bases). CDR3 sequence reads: CASRQDFSTDTQYF. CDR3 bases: TGTGCCAGCAGGCAGGACTTTAGCACAGATACGCAGTATTTT.